This T cell receptor (beta chain) was retrieved from a study of T cells in localized non-small cell lung cancer (dated by TCRdb to 2018 to 2021). With regard to the full study: Comparing tumors with uninvolved tumor-adjacent lungs, the study looked at the T cell repertoires of around 250 patients with early-stage NSCLC. A mean age of approximately 70 years was recorded for the NSCLC patients, of whom under 150 were male and about a hundred were female. The cohort comprised approximately 240 treatment-naïve NSCLC patients with resected, localized lung tumors.

TCR beta CDR3 regions were sequenced from DNA using the immunoSEQ Assay. The authors processed their data as follows. To compute T cell density, TCR beta template counts were normalized to usable DNA, which was estimated by amplifying housekeeping genes. Richness was estimated using the preseqR package, with extrapolation to 400,000 templates for PBMC samples and to 120,000 templates for tissue samples. Clonality was calculated as one minus Pielou's evenness. Differential abundance testing on productive amino-acid clonotypes, with a minimum total count of 5 and an alpha of 0.1, was used to identify tissue-enriched TCRs. The Jaccard Index and the Morisita Overlap Index were used to measure repertoire overlap between compartments. TCR beta CDR3s were clustered by GLIPH together with public tetramer-defined viral CDR3s, and at least three viral sequences plus V-gene enrichment were required for viral motifs. Here the immuneACCESS table is served through TCRdb, limited to in-frame sequences with V and J called. Missing clones are a known gap in these copies; in checked studies unresolved V genes cover under half, and the rest lacks a known reason. That table furnishes V, J and clone size, whereas the DNA furnished D and trimming. The table for this sample lists a few thousand clones; roughly 25% of them were counted only once. Roughly 8% of the sample lies in the top ten.

Paper-wide results and their limitations: A median of 57 of the top 100 tumor clones turned up in the paired uninvolved adjacent lung, and fewer than 35 of those clones also ranked among the top 100 of that same adjacent lung. Because of the exploratory design, TCR variables were selected using unadjusted p-values without false-discovery rate correction. Higher T cell density in blood was associated with longer overall survival, whereas higher clonality in adjacent lung was associated with shorter survival. Because multi-region sequencing of the tumors was not done, intratumor heterogeneity could not be ruled out. The highest T cell clonality was observed in uninvolved tumor-adjacent lung, where clonality exceeded that of tumor, suggesting that antigenic responses were more focused in uninvolved tumor-adjacent lung.

At diagnosis, peripheral blood, uninvolved tumor-adjacent lung and tumor were collected and were preserved as a mix of fresh-frozen and FFPE material. This clone is large (0.1 to 1%) in terms of sample share. Its target antigen remains unknown. The input lacks base qualities; no much larger clone sits a single base away. V is cut back by 5 bases and J by 2 bases, with 4 bases in the junction unmatched. Spanning cysteine to phenylalanine, the CDR3 consists of 14 amino acids. Only the CDR3 portion is preserved as DNA: 42 bases, with reading frame beginning at the first base. The germline V gene (reference sequence) sets CDR1 to LNHDA and CDR2 to SQIVND.

Sequenced here: lung tumor tissue, sampled before any cancer treatment. This chain joins TRBV19 to TRBJ1-1; 8 bases in the middle match TRBD1. This TCR was sampled from a man aged 35 to 70 with stage III lung adenocarcinoma. CDR3 sequence: CASSPGGTNTEAFF. The bases read TGTGCCAGTAGTCCAGGGGGCACTAACACTGAAGCTTTCTTT.